This TCR beta chain appears in the sequencing data of a study of OX40 agonist ivuxolimab in advanced cancers. TCRdb keeps only in-frame clones here, not all; method: immunoSEQ multiplex PCR. Counted here are about 74,000 clones, 86% occurring once; the ten biggest clones make up 6.5% to 7.5%. The length of the CDR3 is 15 residues. The germline CDR1 and CDR2 sequences are MNHEY and SVGAGI. With V trimmed by 5 bases and J by 3 bases, 5 bases remained unmatched. The chain recombines TRBV6-5 with TRBJ1-4, with 8 bases matching TRBD1. This receptor was taken from an adult with an advanced solid tumor such as melanoma, head and neck, liver or kidney cancer. Sequenced here: CD4+ or CD8+ T cells sorted from blood, sampled in a trial of the OX40 agonist ivuxolimab. The CDR3 nucleotides read TGTGCCAGCAGTCCCCAGGGGGCATCTAATGAAAAACTGTTTTTT. Translating gives CASSPQGASNEKLFF.